Each of the 20 T cell receptor beta chains below was sequenced from the same sample in a study of siplizumab effects on memory and regulatory T cells. The protocol was immunoSEQ multiplex PCR, while the TCRdb copy is restricted to in-frame clones and leaves out a portion. The sample consists of 40,000 to 45,000 clones, about 89% of them appearing once. The sequenced sample consisted of naive CD4+ T cells sorted from blood. These TCRs come from a human donor in good health.

This clone came up a few times. The genes are TRBV2 and TRBJ1-1; the D is unclear. Germline V gene sequence: CDR1 SNHLY, CDR2 FYNNEI. V was trimmed by 8 bases and J by 0 bases, leaving 10 bases between them. The CDR3 has 13 amino acids. The DNA of the CDR3 is TGTGCCAGCGGAATAAGGGTGAACACTGAAGCTTTCTTT. This codes for CASGIRVNTEAFF.

V gene TRBV11-2 combines with J gene TRBJ2-1; D may be TRBD1 or TRBD2 (5 bases each). The germline V and J ends were trimmed by 2 bases and 15 bases, with 11 bases remaining between them. The CDR3 extends over 11 amino acids. Per germline, CDR1 SGHAT and CDR2 FQNNGV. CDR3 nucleotide sequence: TGTGCCAGCAGCTTACAGGGAGACGGGTTCTTC. As protein: CASSLQGDGFF.

The V call is TRBV7-9, the J call TRBJ1-3, with no clear D. Germline CDR1 is SEHNR and CDR2 is FQNEAQ (reference sequence). V lost 6 bases, J lost 0 bases, and 15 bases lay in between. This CDR3 has 16 amino acids. For the CDR3, the DNA is TGTGCCAGCAGGATTAGTGACGGCCTCTCTGGAAACACCATATATTTT. Its translation is CASRISDGLSGNTIYF.

The chain couples TRBV6-5 to TRBJ1-1, with 9 nucleotides matching TRBD1. V lost 4 bases, J lost 7 bases, and 13 bases stayed unmatched. This CDR3 is 16 amino acids long. Germline V CDR1 and CDR2: MNHEY, SVGAGI. CDR3 amino acids: CASSSSGTGYIHEAFF. CDR3 DNA: TGTGCCAGCAGTTCTTCCGGGACAGGGTATATTCATGAAGCTTTCTTT.

The rearrangement links TRBV6-5 to TRBJ1-4; TRBD1 aligns across 8 bases. Trimming took 6 bases from V and 10 from J; bases not matched to a gene: 4. The germline V gene encodes CDR1 MNHEY and CDR2 SVGAGI. The CDR3 spans 12 residues. The CDR3 is CASSYTGGKLFF. CDR3 DNA: TGTGCCAGCAGCTACACAGGGGGAAAACTGTTTTTT.

V is TRBV5-4 and J is TRBJ2-7; possibly TRBD1 for D (7 bases). The CDR3 runs to 15 residues. Trimming removed 1 base at V and 2 bases at J, with 13 bases between. Germline V gene sequence: CDR1 SGHNT, CDR2 YYREEE (reference sequence). For the CDR3, the DNA is TGTGCCAGCAGCTTGCTGTCAGGGGGGACCTACGAGCAGTACTTC. Translating gives CASSLLSGGTYEQYF. Complete variable domain (other parts from reference TRBV5-4 and TRBJ2-7): ETGVTQSPTHLIKTRGQQVTLRCSSQSGHNTVSWYQQALGQGPQFIFQYYREEENGRGNFPPRFSGLQFPNYSSELNVNALELDDSALYLCASSLLSGGTYEQYFGPGTRLTVT.

The chain combines TRBV7-9 with TRBJ1-1; no firm D call. CDR3 size: 12 residues. From germline, CDR1 is SEHNR and CDR2 FQNEAQ (reference sequence). Deletions cut 2 bases from V and 6 bases from J, with 7 bases between. The CDR3 sequence is CASSLLLAEAFF. CDR3 coding DNA: TGTGCCAGCAGCTTACTGCTGGCTGAAGCTTTCTTT.

The V call is TRBV30, the J call TRBJ2-1; D is ambiguous. Trimming left V 0 bases short and J 7 bases short, with 10 bases between. CDR3 length: 13 residues. Germline CDR1 is GTSNPN and CDR2 is SVGIG (reference sequence). This chain's CDR3 is CAWSVRRFNEQFF. CDR3 nucleotides: TGTGCCTGGAGTGTGCGTCGGTTTAATGAGCAGTTCTTC.

The CDR3 loop is CASSSYSHQPQHF. CDR3 nucleotide sequence: TGTGCCAGCAGTTCCTACAGTCATCAGCCCCAGCATTTT. The J gene is TRBJ1-5, the V gene TRBV6-5; D gene ambiguous. The CDR3 extends over 13 amino acids. Germline CDR1 MNHEY, CDR2 SVGAGI. The ends were cut back, 4 bases at V and 5 bases at J, with 9 bases in the middle.

CDR3 region: CASRDENTGELFF. Here the CDR3 DNA reads TGTGCCAGCCGGGACGAAAACACCGGGGAGCTGTTTTTT. The chain joins TRBV2 to TRBJ2-2, with D tentatively TRBD1 or TRBD2 (5 bases each). The CDR3 loop spans 13 amino acids. V dropped 8 bases and J dropped 2 bases, with 9 bases sitting between them. Germline V gene sequence: CDR1 SNHLY, CDR2 FYNNEI.

The V call is TRBV5-1, the J call TRBJ2-3, with TRBD2 matching 10 bases. The CDR3 has 19 residues. The germline gives CDR1 SGHRS, CDR2 YFSETQ. Germline trimming cut 4 bases from V and 4 bases from J; bases unmatched to any gene: 18. Here the CDR3 DNA reads TGCGCCAGCAGCCACTTTGGGGTAGCTAGCGGGGGCTCCGCAGATACGCAGTATTTT. Translation gives CASSHFGVASGGSADTQYF.

The rearrangement uses TRBV4-1 and TRBJ1-6; 7 bases match TRBD1. V lost 4 bases and J lost 8; bases outside the gene matches: 8. The length of the CDR3 is 15 residues. Germline V gene lookup returns CDR1 MGHRA and CDR2 YSYEKL. The CDR3 DNA sequence: TGCGCCAGCAGCCCCGGACAGGAGTTGTATTCACCCCTCCACTTT. This gives the protein CASSPGQELYSPLHF.

In DNA form, the CDR3 reads TGTGCCAGCAGTGCATTACCGGGACTAGCAAGGGAGGGTGAGCAGTTCTTC. Translating it yields CASSALPGLAREGEQFF. The V and J genes are TRBV6-1 and TRBJ2-1; 9 bases match TRBD2. CDR3 length equals 17 residues. The V and J ends lost 4 bases and 9 bases, in that order; junction bases with no gene match: 16. Germline CDR1 and CDR2: MNHNS and SASEGT.

The CDR3 coding sequence is TGTGCCAGCAGCGTACTAGCGGGTTCCTACAATGAGCAGTTCTTC. This sequence encodes CASSVLAGSYNEQFF. This chain joins TRBV9 and TRBJ2-1, with 8 bases fitting TRBD2. This CDR3 has 15 amino acids. The V gene end was trimmed by 1 base and the J gene end by 1 base; junction bases not matched to a gene: 1. Germline V lookup: CDR1 SGDLS, CDR2 YYNGEE.

This chain uses TRBV19 with TRBJ2-6, with D perhaps matching TRBD2 (5 bases). Germline V gene data show CDR1 as LNHDA and CDR2 as SQIVND (reference sequence). Trimming took off 7 bases at V and 4 bases at J, with 11 bases between the two ends. This CDR3 spans 14 amino acids. The CDR3 sequence is CASTAGRGANVLTF. The DNA of the CDR3 is TGTGCCAGTACGGCGGGCAGAGGGGCCAACGTCCTGACTTTC.

The chain couples TRBV6-4 to TRBJ2-2; D ambiguous. With 2 bases removed from V and 2 bases from J, the gap between germline ends came to 12 bases. Germline CDR1 is MRHNA and CDR2 is SNTAGT. This CDR3 has 16 residues. In DNA, the CDR3 is TGTGCCAGCAGTGACAGCCCCTTTAGTAACACCGGGGAGCTGTTTTTT. Encoded protein: CASSDSPFSNTGELFF.

The gene calls are TRBV19 and TRBJ2-2, with 8 bases aligning to TRBD1. This CDR3 is 13 amino acids long. Germline CDR1 is LNHDA and CDR2 is SQIVND (reference sequence). J was trimmed by 4 bases and V by 8 bases; bases with no gene match: 3. The CDR3 sequence is CASPDRATGELFF. The CDR3 DNA sequence: TGTGCCAGTCCGGACAGGGCCACCGGGGAGCTGTTTTTT.

The rearrangement joins TRBV5-6 to TRBJ2-7; TRBD2 might be the D (6 bases). The CDR3 length is 15 residues. Germline CDR1 is SGHDT and CDR2 is YYEEEE. V was trimmed by 0 bases and J by 2 bases, leaving 12 bases between them. CDR3 region: CASSLAGGEAYEQYF. The CDR3 nucleotides are TGTGCCAGCAGCTTGGCAGGCGGGGAAGCCTACGAGCAGTACTTC.

The gene calls are TRBV11-2 and TRBJ2-3; D not resolved. Between the trimmed V and J ends, which lost 7 bases and 5 bases, there was a span of 10 bases. This CDR3 is 12 amino acids long. The germline CDR1 and CDR2 sequences are SGHAT and FQNNGV. CDR3 DNA sequence: TGTGCCAGCACCTTGTCGAGAGATACGCAGTATTTT. Its protein is CASTLSRDTQYF.

This chain uses TRBV6-1 with TRBJ1-2; unclear D gene. V lost 4 bases, J lost 8 bases, and 8 bases lay in between. Germline values: CDR1 MNHNS, CDR2 SASEGT. The CDR3 totals 11 residues. The CDR3 DNA reads as TGTGCCAGCAGTGTGAAGGGAGGCTACACCTTC. Amino acid sequence: CASSVKGGYTF.